The rows below give T cell receptor beta chains drawn from one sample of a study of T cells in Graves' hyperthyroidism and ophthalmopathy. MiXCR was run by TCRdb on the multiplex PCR reads, yielding one entry per CDR3 protein. This table has more than 55,000 distinct CDR3 sequences, 53% appearing once. Sequencing was done on a sample of blood. These receptors were obtained from a woman aged 55-70 years with Graves' ophthalmopathy. CDR3s include the opening cysteine and the closing phenylalanine or tryptophan. A D gene is named only where the DNA matches it firmly. For some rows the clone size is stated as once, few or many, or as a class when expanded; others skip it.

TRBV30,TRBJ2-3,few,TRBD2,TGTGCCTGGAGTATGGGTAGCGGGAGCGCAGATACGCAGTATTTT,CAWSMGSGSADTQYF
TRBV20-1,TRBJ2-5,-,-,TGCAGTGCTCGACCTATACCGGGACCCTTCTACTTC,CSARPIPGPFYF
TRBV6-1,TRBJ2-5,-,-,TGTGCCAGCAGCCCGAGCGAGGGAGAGACCCAGTACTTC,CASSPSEGETQYF
TRBV7-6,TRBJ2-2,many,-,TGTGCCAGCAGCCTAGAGGCAGAAAACACCGGGGAGCTGTTTTTT,CASSLEAENTGELFF
TRBV20-1,TRBJ1-6,medium-sized,-,TGCAGTGCAAATCAGGGTGGCGATTCACCCCTCCACTTT,CSANQGGDSPLHF
TRBV7-2,TRBJ2-1,medium-sized,-,TGTGCCAGCACCCGGGGGCCTAACAATGAGCAGTTCTTC,CASTRGPNNEQFF
TRBV19,TRBJ2-5,-,-,TGCGCCAGTAGTATAGAGAGAACAGGGAGGGAGACCCAGTACTTC,CASSIERTGRETQYF
TRBV6-6,TRBJ2-3,many,TRBD2,TGTGCCAGCAGTTCCGGGACTAGCGGGAGGGCCGGGGATACGCAGTATTTT,CASSSGTSGRAGDTQYF
TRBV5-1,TRBJ1-4,many,-,TGCGCCAGCAGCTCGACCCAAAATGAAAAACTGTTTTTT,CASSSTQNEKLFF
TRBV20-1,TRBJ2-7,-,TRBD1,TGCAGTGCTAGCTCCGGGACAGGGGTGGGCGAGCAGTACTTC,CSASSGTGVGEQYF
TRBV15,TRBJ2-7,medium-sized,-,TGTGCCACCAGCAGGGCCGGGACAACCTACGAGCAGTACTTC,CATSRAGTTYEQYF
TRBV2,TRBJ2-7,once,-,TGTGCCAGCAGCCAAGACCACCTGGGGGCCTACGAGCGGTACTTC,CASSQDHLGAYERYF
TRBV2,TRBJ1-2,-,TRBD1,TGTGCCAGCAGGGGGACAGTATATGGCTACACCTTC,CASRGTVYGYTF
TRBV29-1,TRBJ2-1,-,-,TGCAGCGTTGTCGCTCGTCGCAGGGGCGGGCTCTTTGATGAGCAGTTCTTC,CSVVARRRGGLFDEQFF
TRBV10-3,TRBJ2-2,-,TRBD2,TGTGCCATCAGCCGGGCTAGCGGGGGGGCCAGCACCGGGGAGCTGTTTTTT,CAISRASGGASTGELFF
TRBV7-9,TRBJ2-1,many,TRBD1,TGTGCCAGCAGCTCTCGACAGGGCCCAATCAATGAGCAGTTCTTC,CASSSRQGPINEQFF
TRBV20-1,TRBJ1-1,-,TRBD1,TGCAGTGCGGACGATCGCGCAGGGGGGGCTTTCTTT,CSADDRAGGAFF
TRBV6-2/TRBV6-3,TRBJ1-5,many,TRBD1,TGTGCCAGCAGTTATTCCGGGACAGGGGTAGGTAGCAATCAGCCCCAGCATTTT,CASSYSGTGVGSNQPQHF
TRBV20-1,TRBJ2-7,once,TRBD1,TGCAGTGCTAGTCGGACAGGGGTTGACGAGCAGTACTTC,CSASRTGVDEQYF
TRBV15,TRBJ2-1,-,-,TGTGCCACCAGCCCCGGGGTAGCGGTCTACAATGGGCAGTTCTTC,CATSPGVAVYNGQFF
TRBV7-8,TRBJ2-1,-,-,TGTGCCAGCAGCAAAAATTGGGGCCCCACGCACAATGAGCAGTTCTTC,CASSKNWGPTHNEQFF
TRBV7-9,TRBJ2-5,many,TRBD1,TGTGCCAGCAGCCAACGGACAGGGTGGGAAGAGACCCAGTACTTC,CASSQRTGWEETQYF
TRBV7-8,TRBJ1-2,few,-,TGTGCCAGCAGCCCACAGAGGGACTATGGCTACACCTTC,CASSPQRDYGYTF
TRBV9,TRBJ1-2,many,TRBD1,TGTGCCAGCGGGGGGACAGATGGCTACACCTTC,CASGGTDGYTF
TRBV5-1,TRBJ2-3,many,TRBD2,TGCGCCAGCAGCTTGGAGTCGGGGGGGCACGCAGATACGCAGTATTTT,CASSLESGGHADTQYF
TRBV11-2,TRBJ1-1,-,-,TGTGCCAGCAGCGGTCCCGGGGCCACTGAAGCTTTCTTT,CASSGPGATEAFF